The rows below give T cell receptor beta chains drawn from one sample of a study of T-cell reconstitution after alpha-beta-depleted transplantation in children. TCRdb ran MiXCR on the PCR reads and lists one entry per CDR3 protein. This repertoire shows around 490,000 distinct CDR3 sequences, approximately 10% found once; its top ten account for 14%. Sequences were derived from PBMCs, mostly from graft donor cells, sampled 180 days after TCRalphabeta/CD19-depleted stem cell transplant. These receptors were collected from a female patient aged 2 to 10 who had a stem cell transplant for aplastic anemia, so the T cells may come from the graft donor. The conserved cysteine and the conserved F or W are not part of the CDR3 here.

TRBJ2-5	TRBV4-3	ASSQDYYVSGLEEETQY
TRBJ2-2	TRBV25-1	ASRSGNTNTGELF
TRBJ2-1	TRBV20-1	SAGGETGYNEQF
TRBJ2-1	TRBV5-6	ASRPGTSVPSYNEQF
TRBJ1-1	TRBV6-5	ASSYSIGWGRVNTEAF
TRBJ2-5	TRBV29-1	SVVRAGRGKETQY
TRBJ1-1	TRBV6-2/TRBV6-3	ASSPGGKNTEAF
TRBJ2-1	TRBV28	ASSPRTSGSSSYNEQF
TRBJ1-5	TRBV20-1	SATRDSNQPQH
TRBJ2-1	TRBV7-8	ASSPYRPYGEHEQF
TRBJ2-1	TRBV4-3	ASTKKIPRGGYNEQF
TRBJ1-2	TRBV20-1	SARDRGRANYGYT
TRBJ2-7	TRBV15	ATSRVARGQKQY
TRBJ2-2	TRBV5-1	ASRITGELF
TRBJ2-5	TRBV7-2	ATAPYGETQY
TRBJ2-5	TRBV7-2	ASSLTTTGVTQY
TRBJ2-2	TRBV12-3/TRBV12-4	ASSSLKLRGAVGELF
TRBJ2-1	TRBV29-1	SGNYNEQF
TRBJ2-1	TRBV7-9	ASSPTTGLAVYNEQF
TRBJ1-6	TRBV12-3/TRBV12-4	ASSSAAGSYNSPLH
TRBJ1-2	TRBV5-6	ASSLGLPIYGYT
TRBJ1-1	TRBV11-1	ASSPHKLRDRPQSATEAF
TRBJ1-3	TRBV6-1	ASSVGQGAGNTIY
TRBJ2-5	TRBV6-1	ASSEETQY
TRBJ2-2	TRBV3-1	ASTKLAGDTNTGELF
TRBJ2-1	TRBV24-1	ATSGPLPSYNEQF
TRBJ1-1	TRBV7-9	ASRYAGTPDTEAF
TRBJ2-1	TRBV11-2	ASSLRGLAGGGSYNEQF
TRBJ1-1	TRBV28	ASSPPWIGEAF
TRBJ2-1	TRBV5-1	ASSLVAGPREQF
TRBJ2-7	TRBV12-3/TRBV12-4	ASSPDRPLEQY
TRBJ2-5	TRBV12-3/TRBV12-4	ASRWTGGETQY